Below, one T cell receptor beta chain is given with its context. These data come from a study of shared clonotypes between healthy human individuals. Assay: immunoSEQ multiplex PCR; the TCRdb copy retains only in-frame clones and omits some. The sample carries around 2.5 million clones, under 95% recorded once. The CDR3 runs to 17 residues. Trimming took 4 bases from V and 0 from J; bases not matched to a gene: 7. Per germline, CDR1 SGHAT and CDR2 FQNNGV. This TCR derives from a man younger than 35 in good health. Some clones in this sample may be carry-over from other donors' samples. Input material: naive CD4+ T cells from PBMCs. Indicated subset: CD45RA+ positively selected. V gene TRBV11-2 combines with J gene TRBJ2-1; TRBD2 matches 9 bases. This CDR3 is CASSSRLAGLSYNEQFF. Written as DNA, the CDR3 is TGTGCCAGCAGCTCTCGTCTAGCGGGACTCTCCTACAATGAGCAGTTCTTC.